The 10 T cell receptor beta chains reported below all come from one sample, sequenced in a study of graft-versus-host responses after intestinal transplantation. Some clones are missing from TCRdb's copy, which holds only in-frame ones; the method was immunoSEQ multiplex PCR. Among tens of thousands of clones listed, roughly 89% were seen once. Sequencing used bone marrow, obtained 700 to 750 days after intestinal transplantation. The source of these receptors is a human patient who received an intestinal transplant, so some T cells may come from the graft donor.

In this sample, this clone turned up a few times. The chain is built from TRBV7-3 and TRBJ1-3; 7 bases fit TRBD1. The V segment lost 3 bases and the J segment 2 bases; nucleotides outside the gene matches: 1. The CDR3 sequence is 14 residues long. Per germline, CDR1 SGHTA and CDR2 FQGTGA. The CDR3 coding sequence is TGTGCCAGCAGCTTGACAGGGACTGGAAACACCATATATTTT. Translated: CASSLTGTGNTIYF.

The rearrangement links TRBV5-1 to TRBJ2-7, with D hard to call. The length of the CDR3 is 15 residues. The V and J ends lost 9 bases and 1 base respectively, with 20 bases between them. Germline V gives CDR1 SGHRS, CDR2 YFSETQ. The CDR3 DNA sequence: TGCGCCATCCTGCCTACCGTCTGGGGATCCTACGAGCAGTACTTC. Its translation is CAILPTVWGSYEQYF. Filled out from reference TRBV5-1 and TRBJ2-7, the complete variable domain reads KAGVTQTPRYLIKTRGQQVTLSCSPISGHRSVSWYQQTPGQGLQFLFEYFSETQRNKGNFPGRFSGRQFSNSRSEMNVSTLELGDSALYLCAILPTVWGSYEQYFGPGTRLTVT.

V and J are TRBV7-9 and TRBJ2-1; 10 nucleotides agree with TRBD2. CDR1 is SEHNR, CDR2 FQNEAQ, per germline (reference sequence). Trimming cost V 5 bases and J 4 bases; bases outside gene matches: 11. The CDR3 runs 17 residues. CDR3 amino acids: CASSPPIGLAVYNEQFF. In DNA form, the CDR3 reads TGTGCCAGCAGCCCCCCTATCGGACTAGCGGTTTACAATGAGCAGTTCTTC.

This chain connects TRBV5-5 to TRBJ1-1, with TRBD1 identical over 8 bases. CDR3 length: 17 amino acids. CDR1 is SGHKS, CDR2 YYEKEE, per germline (reference sequence). The ends lost 0 bases at V and 0 bases at J; junction bases unmatched: 7. The CDR3 DNA reads as TGTGCCAGCAGCTTGGGGACAGGGCCTAATATGAACACTGAAGCTTTCTTT. It is translated as CASSLGTGPNMNTEAFF.

This clone was seen only a few times. The chain couples TRBV7-6 to TRBJ2-3; 7 nucleotides align to TRBD1. The CDR3 is 13 amino acids. Germline-derived CDR1 and CDR2 are SGHVS and FNYEAQ. V shed 8 bases and J 2 bases; nucleotides not matched to a gene: 4. The CDR3 region has the DNA TGTGCCAGCGGGACAGCGTACACAGATACGCAGTATTTT. It yields the protein CASGTAYTDTQYF.

The J gene is TRBJ2-7, the V gene TRBV4-1, with D possibly TRBD2 on 5 matching bases. The CDR3 is 17 amino acids. The V gene's germline CDR1 is MGHRA and CDR2 YSYEKL. V shed 1 base and J shed 0 bases, with 16 bases lying between them. DNA of the CDR3: TGCGCCAGCAGCCAAGGGCCCCCTAGCACGAGCTCCTACGAGCAGTACTTC. Its translation: CASSQGPPSTSSYEQYF.

This clone was counted a single time. The gene calls are TRBV2 and TRBJ2-1; TRBD1 matches 9 bases. CDR1 SNHLY and CDR2 FYNNEI come from the germline V gene. The CDR3 consists of 16 residues. Trimming at V came to 8 bases and at J to 13 bases, leaving 21 bases not matched to a gene. The CDR3 loop is CASGSHRGLPPGYQFF. CDR3 DNA sequence: TGTGCCAGCGGGAGCCACAGGGGGCTCCCTCCCGGGTACCAGTTCTTC.

The V and J genes are TRBV29-1 and TRBJ1-2, with 9 bases matching TRBD1. The V gene end was trimmed by 3 bases and the J gene end by 8 bases; junction bases not matched to a gene: 16. Per germline, CDR1 SQVTM and CDR2 ANQGSEA. The CDR3 spans 16 residues. Here the CDR3 reads CSVEGDRDLGAEGYTF. DNA of the CDR3: TGCAGCGTTGAGGGGGACAGGGATTTAGGAGCGGAAGGCTACACCTTC. The full variable domain, completed using reference TRBV29-1 and TRBJ1-2, is SAVISQKPSRDICQRGTSLTIQCQVDSQVTMMFWYRQQPGQSLTLIATANQGSEATYESGFVIDKFPISRPNLTFSTLTVSNMSPEDSSIYLCSVEGDRDLGAEGYTFGSGTRLTVV.

V is TRBV10-1 and J is TRBJ1-1, with D unclear. This CDR3 is built from 13 residues. Germline loops: CDR1 WNHNN, CDR2 SYGVQD (reference sequence). V lost 6 bases to trimming and J lost 1 base, with 9 bases between them. The CDR3 is CASSADGNTEAFF. Written as DNA, the CDR3 is TGCGCCAGCAGCGCGGACGGGAACACTGAAGCTTTCTTT.

Only a few counts were recorded for this clone. The chain recombines TRBV6-5 with TRBJ2-7; D call uncertain. This CDR3 has 13 residues. Germline V gene data show CDR1 as MNHEY and CDR2 as SVGAGI. V was trimmed by 4 bases and J by 4 bases, leaving 11 bases between them. The CDR3 region has the DNA TGTGCCAGCAGTTCCCTAACAAGTTACGAGCAGTACTTC. Translation gives CASSSLTSYEQYF.